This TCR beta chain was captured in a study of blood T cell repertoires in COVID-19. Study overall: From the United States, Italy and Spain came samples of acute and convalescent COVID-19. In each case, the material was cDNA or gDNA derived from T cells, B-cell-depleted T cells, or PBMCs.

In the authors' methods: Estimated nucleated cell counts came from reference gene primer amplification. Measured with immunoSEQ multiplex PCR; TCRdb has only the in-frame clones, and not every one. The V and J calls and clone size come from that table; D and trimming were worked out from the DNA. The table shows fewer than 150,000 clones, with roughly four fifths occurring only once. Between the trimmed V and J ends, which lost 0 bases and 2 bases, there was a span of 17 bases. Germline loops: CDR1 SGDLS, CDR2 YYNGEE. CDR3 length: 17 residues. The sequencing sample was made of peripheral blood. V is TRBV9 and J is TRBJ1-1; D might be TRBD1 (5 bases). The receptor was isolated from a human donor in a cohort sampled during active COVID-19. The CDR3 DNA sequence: TGTGCCAGCAGCGTAGGGGGGGATGAAATGAGAAACACTGAAGCTTTCTTT. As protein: CASSVGGDEMRNTEAFF.